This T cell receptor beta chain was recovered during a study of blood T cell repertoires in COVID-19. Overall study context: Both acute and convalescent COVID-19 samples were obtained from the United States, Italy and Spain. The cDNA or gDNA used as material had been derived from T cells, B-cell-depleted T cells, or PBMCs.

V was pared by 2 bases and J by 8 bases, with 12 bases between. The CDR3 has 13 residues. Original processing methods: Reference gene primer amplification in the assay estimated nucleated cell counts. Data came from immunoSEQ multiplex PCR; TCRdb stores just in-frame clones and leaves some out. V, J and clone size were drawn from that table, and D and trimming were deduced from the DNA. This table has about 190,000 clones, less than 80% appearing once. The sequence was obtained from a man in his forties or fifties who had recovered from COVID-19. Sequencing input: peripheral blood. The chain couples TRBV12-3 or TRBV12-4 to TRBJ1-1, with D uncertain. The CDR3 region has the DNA TGTGCCAGCAGTTTAATGGGCCCCCCCGAAGCTTTCTTT. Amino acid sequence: CASSLMGPPEAFF.